A selection of T cell receptor beta chains follows, all from one sample in a study of shared clonotypes between healthy human individuals. TCRdb keeps only in-frame clones here, not all; method: immunoSEQ multiplex PCR. The profile shows some 480,000 clones, 79% of them singletons. Material for sequencing was PBMCs. These TCRs come from a woman between 35 and 50 years old in good health. Some clones in this sample may be carry-over from other donors' samples. Each CDR3 is given with its conserved first and last residue. A D gene is named only where the DNA matches it firmly. Some rows mark clone size as missing; the rest say once, few, many or name a class of expanded clone.

j_gene: TRBJ2-2; abundance: -; d_gene: -; v_gene: TRBV19; CDR3aa: CASSKQPNTGELFF; CDR3nt: TGTGCCAGTAGTAAACAGCCTAACACCGGGGAGCTGTTTTTT
j_gene: TRBJ2-7; abundance: -; d_gene: -; v_gene: TRBV7-9; CDR3aa: CASSFGLFYEQYF; CDR3nt: TGTGCCAGCAGCTTCGGTCTTTTCTACGAGCAGTACTTC
j_gene: TRBJ2-7; abundance: many; d_gene: -; v_gene: TRBV19; CDR3aa: CASKGTVSSYEQYF; CDR3nt: TGTGCCAGTAAAGGGACGGTGAGCTCCTACGAGCAGTACTTC
j_gene: TRBJ1-2; abundance: -; d_gene: -; v_gene: TRBV18; CDR3aa: CASSPSGASYGYTF; CDR3nt: TGTGCCAGCTCACCGTCGGGGGCATCCTATGGCTACACCTTC
j_gene: TRBJ1-1; abundance: -; d_gene: -; v_gene: TRBV11-2; CDR3aa: CASSLYGADTEAFF; CDR3nt: TGTGCCAGCAGCTTATACGGGGCTGATACTGAAGCTTTCTTT
j_gene: TRBJ1-2; abundance: many; d_gene: -; v_gene: TRBV4-1; CDR3aa: CASSPVLRVRNYGYTF; CDR3nt: TGCGCCAGCAGCCCTGTGTTGCGTGTACGGAACTATGGCTACACCTTC
j_gene: TRBJ1-2; abundance: -; d_gene: -; v_gene: TRBV2; CDR3aa: CASSEGWVRDYGYTF; CDR3nt: TGTGCCAGCAGTGAGGGCTGGGTACGAGACTATGGCTACACCTTC
j_gene: TRBJ2-7; abundance: -; d_gene: -; v_gene: TRBV28; CDR3aa: CASSPLTHGYEQYF; CDR3nt: TGTGCCAGCAGTCCCCTCACACACGGCTACGAGCAGTACTTC
j_gene: TRBJ2-1; abundance: -; d_gene: -; v_gene: TRBV2; CDR3aa: CASSDNGGPYNEQFF; CDR3nt: TGTGCCAGCAGTGACAACGGGGGCCCCTACAATGAGCAGTTCTTC
j_gene: TRBJ1-1; abundance: few; d_gene: -; v_gene: TRBV30; CDR3aa: CAWSTGFGTEAFF; CDR3nt: TGTGCCTGGAGTACGGGGTTCGGCACTGAAGCTTTCTTT
j_gene: TRBJ2-1; abundance: -; d_gene: TRBD2; v_gene: TRBV5-1; CDR3aa: CASSLSGTMYNEQFF; CDR3nt: TGCGCCAGCAGCTTGAGTGGGACTATGTACAATGAGCAGTTCTTC
j_gene: TRBJ1-5; abundance: -; d_gene: -; v_gene: TRBV2; CDR3aa: CASTRTREQPQHF; CDR3nt: TGTGCCAGCACCAGAACCAGGGAGCAGCCCCAGCATTTT
j_gene: TRBJ2-7; abundance: -; d_gene: TRBD2; v_gene: TRBV5-1; CDR3aa: CASSLVPSGSQPGYEQYF; CDR3nt: TGCGCCAGCAGCTTGGTGCCCAGCGGGAGCCAGCCCGGCTACGAGCAGTACTTC
j_gene: TRBJ2-1; abundance: once; d_gene: TRBD2; v_gene: TRBV10-1; CDR3aa: CASSESTSVGSYNEQFF; CDR3nt: TGCGCCAGCAGTGAGTCGACTAGCGTCGGCTCCTACAATGAGCAGTTCTTC
j_gene: TRBJ2-7; abundance: -; d_gene: -; v_gene: TRBV28; CDR3aa: CASSSPTELATEQYF; CDR3nt: TGTGCCAGCAGTAGCCCGACGGAGTTAGCCACCGAGCAGTACTTC
j_gene: TRBJ2-1; abundance: -; d_gene: TRBD1; v_gene: TRBV9; CDR3aa: CASSGGQRSSYNEQFF; CDR3nt: TGTGCCAGCAGCGGGGGACAGAGGAGCTCCTACAATGAGCAGTTCTTC
j_gene: TRBJ2-5; abundance: -; d_gene: TRBD2; v_gene: TRBV7-9; CDR3aa: CASRSGTTQETQYF; CDR3nt: TGTGCCAGCAGGAGCGGGACCACGCAAGAGACCCAGTACTTC
j_gene: TRBJ2-2; abundance: -; d_gene: -; v_gene: TRBV6-5; CDR3aa: CASSYGTDNTGDLFF; CDR3nt: TGTGCTAGCAGTTACGGTACAGACAACACCGGGGATCTGTTTTTT
j_gene: TRBJ1-2; abundance: -; d_gene: -; v_gene: TRBV18; CDR3aa: CASSPSDGYTF; CDR3nt: TGTGCCAGCTCACCGAGCGATGGCTACACCTTC
j_gene: TRBJ2-1; abundance: -; d_gene: -; v_gene: TRBV10-3; CDR3aa: CAISEPGAYNEQFF; CDR3nt: TGTGCCATCAGTGAGCCGGGGGCGTACAATGAGCAGTTCTTC